This is a list of T cell receptor beta chains from one sample in a study of T cell repertoires in cytomegalovirus infection. These receptors lack a known antigen. TCRdb re-called the reads with MiXCR, one entry per CDR3 protein. The table has 250,000 to 400,000 distinct CDR3 sequences, around 25% seen once. Sample: cultured PBMCs, taken from culture after CMV antigen stimulation. The source of these receptors is a human donor in good health (CMV status not recorded). Some clones in this sample may be carry-over from other donors' samples. Both conserved end residues are part of each CDR3. The D gene is left open where the match is weak. Clone size, where shown, is once, few, many, or a class for clones that have expanded.

size: few; D: -; J: TRBJ2-3; V: TRBV7-2; CDR3: CASSFGGRNTQYF; DNA: TGTGCCAGCAGCTTTGGGGGCAGAAATACGCAGTATTTT
size: few; D: -; J: TRBJ1-3; V: TRBV15; CDR3: CATSLGGNGNTIYF; DNA: TGTGCCACCAGCCTAGGGGGAAACGGAAACACCATATATTTT
size: -; D: -; J: TRBJ1-4; V: TRBV6-6; CDR3: CASRLSMANEKLFF; DNA: TGTGCCAGCCGCCTGAGTATGGCTAATGAAAAACTGTTTTTT
size: -; D: -; J: TRBJ2-3; V: TRBV29-1; CDR3: CSGGKGTDTQYF; DNA: TGCAGCGGCGGGAAGGGCACAGATACGCAGTATTTT
size: few; D: -; J: TRBJ1-1; V: TRBV18; CDR3: CASSRYREVAEAFF; DNA: TGTGCCAGCTCTCGATACAGGGAGGTGGCTGAAGCTTTCTTT
size: -; D: TRBD1; J: TRBJ2-7; V: TRBV20-1; CDR3: CSASQGDYEQYF; DNA: TGCAGTGCCTCGCAGGGGGACTACGAGCAGTACTTC
size: few; D: TRBD1; J: TRBJ2-3; V: TRBV7-2; CDR3: CASSARRQGVADTQYF; DNA: TGTGCCAGCAGCGCTAGACGACAGGGGGTGGCAGATACGCAGTATTTT
size: -; D: TRBD1; J: TRBJ1-2; V: TRBV11-2; CDR3: CASSHASGGNYGYTF; DNA: TGTGCCAGCAGTCACGCGTCAGGGGGGAACTATGGCTACACCTTC
size: -; D: -; J: TRBJ1-5; V: TRBV6-8; CDR3: CASSFGVDQPQHF; DNA: TGTGCCAGCAGTTTCGGGGTGGATCAGCCCCAGCATTTT
size: few; D: -; J: TRBJ2-3; V: TRBV10-3; CDR3: CATQAQGSTDTQYF; DNA: TGTGCCACCCAGGCCCAGGGGAGCACAGATACGCAGTATTTT
size: -; D: -; J: TRBJ1-1; V: TRBV10-3; CDR3: CAIRTGADTEAFF; DNA: TGTGCCATTAGGACGGGGGCGGACACTGAAGCTTTCTTT
size: many; D: -; J: TRBJ2-7; V: TRBV7-8; CDR3: CASSLPGATYEQYF; DNA: TGTGCCAGCAGCCTACCGGGGGCGACCTACGAGCAGTACTTC
size: many; D: TRBD2; J: TRBJ2-1; V: TRBV6-5; CDR3: CASSDGTSGKSEQFF; DNA: TGTGCCAGCAGTGACGGGACTAGCGGGAAGTCTGAGCAGTTCTTC
size: many; D: TRBD2; J: TRBJ2-1; V: TRBV7-8; CDR3: CASSLALGTSGDEQFF; DNA: TGTGCCAGCAGCTTAGCCCTCGGGACTAGCGGAGATGAGCAGTTCTTC
size: -; D: -; J: TRBJ1-3; V: TRBV2; CDR3: CASTTDLGNTIYF; DNA: TGTGCCAGCACGACAGACCTCGGAAACACCATATATTTT
size: few; D: -; J: TRBJ2-1; V: TRBV6-1; CDR3: CASRGTPNDNEQFF; DNA: TGTGCCAGCAGGGGGACTCCTAACGACAATGAGCAGTTCTTC
size: -; D: -; J: TRBJ1-3; V: TRBV6-1; CDR3: CASSEQGYMRNTIYF; DNA: TGTGCCAGCAGTGAACAGGGGTATATGAGAAACACCATATATTTT
size: few; D: TRBD1; J: TRBJ2-1; V: TRBV9; CDR3: CASSVGGQGSNEQFF; DNA: TGTGCCAGCAGCGTGGGGGGACAGGGGTCTAATGAGCAGTTCTTC
size: -; D: -; J: TRBJ1-5; V: TRBV7-8; CDR3: CASTPDSNQPQHF; DNA: TGTGCCAGCACTCCTGATAGCAATCAGCCCCAGCATTTT
size: few; D: TRBD2; J: TRBJ2-3; V: TRBV25-1; CDR3: CASSGFGTSDDTQYF; DNA: TGTGCCAGCAGTGGATTCGGTACTAGCGACGATACGCAGTATTTT
size: medium-sized; D: TRBD2; J: TRBJ2-1; V: TRBV12-3/TRBV12-4; CDR3: CASGNSGRDNEQFF; DNA: TGTGCCAGCGGAAATAGCGGGAGGGACAATGAGCAGTTCTTC
size: few; D: -; J: TRBJ2-4; V: TRBV2; CDR3: CASSEVQVSIAKNIQYF; DNA: TGTGCCAGCAGTGAAGTCCAGGTGTCGATAGCCAAAAACATTCAGTACTTC
size: -; D: TRBD2; J: TRBJ2-1; V: TRBV12-3/TRBV12-4; CDR3: CASSLLALAGSDEQFF; DNA: TGTGCCAGCAGTTTACTGGCACTAGCGGGATCGGATGAGCAGTTCTTC
size: few; D: -; J: TRBJ2-3; V: TRBV18; CDR3: CASSPPLDTQYF; DNA: TGTGCCAGCTCACCACCATTAGATACGCAGTATTTT
size: -; D: -; J: TRBJ2-1; V: TRBV6-6; CDR3: CASRDPGWGSYNEQFF; DNA: TGTGCCAGCAGGGATCCCGGGTGGGGCTCCTACAATGAGCAGTTCTTC
size: -; D: TRBD2; J: TRBJ2-5; V: TRBV30; CDR3: CAWSVRLAGPQETQYF; DNA: TGTGCCTGGAGTGTACGGCTAGCGGGACCTCAAGAGACCCAGTACTTC
size: -; D: TRBD1; J: TRBJ2-3; V: TRBV29-1; CDR3: CSGRTGTSTDTQYF; DNA: TGCAGCGGCAGGACAGGAACTAGCACAGATACGCAGTATTTT
size: -; D: TRBD2; J: TRBJ2-3; V: TRBV7-2; CDR3: CASSLVSGGVTDTQYF; DNA: TGTGCCAGCAGCTTAGTTAGCGGGGGAGTCACAGATACGCAGTATTTT
size: few; D: TRBD1; J: TRBJ2-6; V: TRBV7-6; CDR3: CASRTGGASGANVLTF; DNA: TGTGCCAGCAGAACAGGGGGCGCCTCTGGGGCCAACGTCCTGACTTTC
size: -; D: -; J: TRBJ1-2; V: TRBV4-1; CDR3: CASSQADGPRRGYTF; DNA: TGCGCCAGCAGCCAAGCCGACGGGCCGCGGAGAGGCTACACCTTC
size: -; D: TRBD1; J: TRBJ1-2; V: TRBV11-3; CDR3: CASSLGPDRETDGYTF; DNA: TGTGCCAGCAGCTTAGGACCCGACAGGGAGACAGATGGCTACACCTTC
size: -; D: TRBD1; J: TRBJ1-2; V: TRBV7-2; CDR3: CASSTGQQMGGYTF; DNA: TGTGCCAGCAGCACGGGACAGCAGATGGGGGGCTACACCTTC
size: -; D: TRBD2; J: TRBJ2-7; V: TRBV12-3/TRBV12-4; CDR3: CASSYAGLAGSPYEQYF; DNA: TGTGCCAGCAGTTACGCGGGACTAGCGGGGTCGCCCTACGAGCAGTACTTC
size: few; D: -; J: TRBJ2-1; V: TRBV7-9; CDR3: CASSFRKGDEFF; DNA: TGTGCCAGCAGCTTTAGAAAAGGGGATGAGTTCTTC
size: -; D: -; J: TRBJ2-5; V: TRBV11-3; CDR3: CASKGQQETQYF; DNA: TGTGCCAGCAAGGGCCAGCAGGAGACCCAGTACTTC
size: -; D: -; J: TRBJ2-2; V: TRBV28; CDR3: CASSWGRQVNTGELFF; DNA: TGTGCCAGCAGTTGGGGGAGACAGGTGAACACCGGGGAGCTGTTTTTT
size: -; D: TRBD1; J: TRBJ1-2; V: TRBV4-1; CDR3: CASSQFRDRNYGYTF; DNA: TGCGCCAGCAGCCAGTTCCGGGACAGGAATTATGGCTACACCTTC
size: -; D: -; J: TRBJ2-1; V: TRBV6-2/TRBV6-3; CDR3: CASSYSKSYEQFF; DNA: TGTGCCAGCAGTTACTCGAAATCGTATGAGCAGTTCTTC
size: -; D: -; J: TRBJ2-6; V: TRBV29-1; CDR3: CSVEAGAGANVLTF; DNA: TGCAGCGTTGAAGCGGGTGCTGGGGCCAACGTCCTGACTTTC
size: -; D: TRBD2; J: TRBJ2-2; V: TRBV6-2/TRBV6-3; CDR3: CASKEGGIRNTGELFF; DNA: TGTGCCAGCAAAGAGGGAGGGATCCGGAACACCGGGGAGCTGTTTTTT
size: -; D: TRBD2; J: TRBJ2-2; V: TRBV4-1; CDR3: CASSQETGLAGVGGELFF; DNA: TGCGCCAGCAGCCAAGAGACCGGACTAGCGGGAGTTGGCGGGGAGCTGTTTTTT
size: many; D: TRBD1; J: TRBJ1-4; V: TRBV7-2; CDR3: CASSLVQGADEKLFF; DNA: TGTGCCAGCAGCTTAGTTCAGGGGGCCGATGAAAAACTGTTTTTT
size: once; D: -; J: TRBJ1-4; V: TRBV7-2; CDR3: CASSPDFNEKLFF; DNA: TGTGCCAGCAGCCCGGATTTCAACGAAAAACTGTTTTTT
size: once; D: -; J: TRBJ1-5; V: TRBV27; CDR3: CASRLGLSNQPQHF; DNA: TGTGCCAGCAGACTGGGACTTAGCAATCAGCCCCAGCATTTT
size: few; D: TRBD1; J: TRBJ2-7; V: TRBV15; CDR3: CATSRDIGTGQTYEQYF; DNA: TGTGCCACCAGCAGAGATATTGGAACGGGACAGACCTACGAGCAGTACTTC